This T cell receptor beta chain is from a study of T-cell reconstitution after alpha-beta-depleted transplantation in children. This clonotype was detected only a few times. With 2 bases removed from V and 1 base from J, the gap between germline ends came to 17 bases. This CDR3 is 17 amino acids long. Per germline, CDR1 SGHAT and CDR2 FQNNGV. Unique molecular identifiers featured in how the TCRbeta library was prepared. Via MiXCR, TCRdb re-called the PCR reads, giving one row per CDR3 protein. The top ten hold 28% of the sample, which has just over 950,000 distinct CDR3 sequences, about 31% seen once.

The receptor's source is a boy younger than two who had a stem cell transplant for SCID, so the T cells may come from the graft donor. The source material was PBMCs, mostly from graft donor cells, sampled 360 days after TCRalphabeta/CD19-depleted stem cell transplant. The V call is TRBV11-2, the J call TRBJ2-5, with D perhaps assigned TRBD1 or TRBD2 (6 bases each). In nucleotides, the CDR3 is TGTGCCAGCAGCTTAACCTTTCCGGGGGCCTCCCAAGAGACCCAGTACTTC. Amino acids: CASSLTFPGASQETQYF.